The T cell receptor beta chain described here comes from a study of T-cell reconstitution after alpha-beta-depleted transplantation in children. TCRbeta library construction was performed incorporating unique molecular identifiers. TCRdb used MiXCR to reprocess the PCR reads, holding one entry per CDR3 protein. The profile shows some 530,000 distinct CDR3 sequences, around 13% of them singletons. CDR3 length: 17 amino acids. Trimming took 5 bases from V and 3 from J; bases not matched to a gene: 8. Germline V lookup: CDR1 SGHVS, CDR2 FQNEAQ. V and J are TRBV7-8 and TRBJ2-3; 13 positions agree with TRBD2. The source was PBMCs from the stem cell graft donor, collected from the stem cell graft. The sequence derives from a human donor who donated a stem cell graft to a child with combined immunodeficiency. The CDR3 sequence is CASSHWTSGSFTDTQYF. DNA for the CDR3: TGTGCCAGCAGCCATTGGACTAGCGGGAGTTTTACAGATACGCAGTATTTT.